This TCR beta chain originates from a study of shared clonotypes between healthy human individuals (dated by TCRdb to the early 2020s). Describing the broader study: Three men and two women, aged 18 to 49 years, made up the cohort. For each donor, CD4 naive and CD4 memory were each given three plates, CD8 naive was given two plates, and CD8 memory was given one plate. To estimate repertoire size and how much clonotype sharing occurs between individuals, the study deeply sequenced the blood TCR repertoires of a handful of healthy adults. To increase sequencing depth and limit assay-specific biases, TCR repertoire library preparation and sequencing were carried out by different laboratories using diverse techniques. Leukapheresis yielded between about 0.94 and 10 billion PBMCs per donor.

V has 10 bases trimmed and J has 2 bases trimmed; junction bases matching no gene number 5. The germline V gene provides CDR1 MDHEN and CDR2 SYDVKM. The CDR3 spans 13 residues, from the cysteine through the phenylalanine. The sequence is cut down to CDR3 DNA, 39 bases in frame from base 1. Using the deep immunoSEQ assay, multiplex PCR amplified TCR CDR3 regions from genomic DNA. Extracted genomic DNA from each cell subset was spread evenly across all wells of several immunoSEQ 96-well plates, with each plate serving as a replicate. For sorted subsets, 150 to 250 ng of genomic DNA, equivalent to 30,000 or so T cell genomes, went into each replicate PCR. Purified libraries were measured with a Qubit 3.0 fluorometer, size-checked on a Bioanalyzer 2100, and measured again with the KAPA Library Quantification kit. A separate single-read 150-cycle Illumina NextSeq 550 flow cell was used to sequence each immunoSEQ 96-well plate. Per the source publication's procedure: The immunoSEQ output contained only junctional sequences without quality scores, so filtering could not match that applied to full-length reads. To assign V/J genes and CDR3, sequences were annotated using PyIR, a Python wrapper for IgBLAST v1.9, with IMGT germline references. Any read was removed if the V/J assignment was weak (E-value above 1e-6), the CDR3 was missing, or the read contained stop codons, out-of-frame junctions, or ambiguous translated residues. A V3J clonotype was defined by an identical inferred V gene, J gene, and CDR3 amino acid sequence. To compute the percentage overlap between repertoires, the number of shared unique clonotypes was divided by the size of the smaller repertoire. Richness of each repertoire was evaluated using RTK rarefaction, the Chao1 estimator, and Recon v2.1 estimates of unobserved clonotypes. OLGA was used to compute generation probabilities for all TCRbeta clonotypes that the gDNA method yielded from a handful of donors. TCRdb obtained this table from immuneACCESS and retained in-frame rearrangements with V and J assigned. These tables miss some clones; where compared with another copy, unresolved V genes account for less than half of the shortfall, and the remainder is unexplained. That table is the source of V, J and clone size, and D and trimming were worked out from the DNA. The table for this sample lists some 790,000 clones; roughly 72% of them were counted only once. The leading ten clones occupy under 2% of the sample.

As to this clone: Its antigen remains undetermined. One base away there is no much larger clone; base qualities are not given.

Overall results and qualifications from the work: Incomplete sequencing was indicated by rarefaction of sorted-subset datasets, despite the large sequencing depth. Pairwise subsampling indicated that sequencing depth was expected to affect the degree of clonotype sharing among donors. Higher generation probabilities were observed for clonotypes shared by all four sorted-subset donors than for non-shared clonotypes. Because the study included a small number of donors, the genetic and exposure-history diversity represented was limited. Naive subsets generally had larger estimated clonotype richness than memory subsets. Sharing across a few donors was observed for 4.5% to 6.5% of naive CD4, 3.5% of naive CD8, 2% to 2.5% of memory CD4, and less than 0.45% of memory CD8 clonotypes. Sampling was restricted to blood, and TCR repertoires in tissues likely differ from the TCR repertoires found in blood.

Healthy HIV-negative adults with no recently reported acute infections or vaccinations were included as donors. All donors were Caucasian adults living in Nashville, Tennessee, USA. CD4+ T cells were enriched by magnetic negative selection; naive cells were then positively selected on CD45RA, and the negative fraction formed the memory subset. After blood collection by leukapheresis, PBMCs were isolated using Ficoll-Histopaque density gradient centrifugation and then cryopreserved in the vapor phase of liquid nitrogen. Purity and quantity of every magnetically sorted T cell population were checked by analytical flow cytometry. Genomic DNA was isolated from every sorted fraction and measured by UV absorbance on a Nanodrop 2000c.

The TCR sequence derives from a woman aged 25-40 years in good health. Here the chain combines TRBV28 and TRBJ2-7; 10 of the junction bases match TRBD2. The sequenced material came from memory CD4+ T cells sorted from blood. The sample's cell subset or site label, decoded: CD45RA-negative fraction. The sequenced DNA: TGTGCCACCTCTAGCGGGAGTACCTACGAGCAGTACTTC. Its translation reads: CATSSGSTYEQYF.